The rows below give T cell receptor beta chains drawn from one sample of a study of identical twins. MiXCR, applied by TCRdb to the 5' RACE reads, yields one record per CDR3 protein. The sample has approximately 470,000 distinct CDR3 sequences, about 14% seen once. The same sample was also used in a study of yellow fever vaccine responses in identical twins.

Sequenced input: CD4+ T cells sorted from blood. These receptors were collected from a woman in her late teens or twenties in good health. Each CDR3 is given with its conserved first and last residue. Fields, in order: V gene, clone size, D gene, J gene, CDR3 DNA, CDR3 protein. The D gene is left open where the match is weak. The size entry is marked missing in some rows and otherwise reads once, few, many or a size class.

V gene: TRBV20-1
clone size: few
D gene: NA
J gene: TRBJ2-3
CDR3 DNA: TGCAGTGCTAGAGATGGGGGAGGCACAGATACGCAGTATTTT
CDR3 protein: CSARDGGGTDTQYF

V gene: TRBV7-2
clone size: many
D gene: NA
J gene: TRBJ2-1
CDR3 DNA: TGTGCCAGCACCAGATCCTCCTACAATGAGCAGTTCTTC
CDR3 protein: CASTRSSYNEQFF

V gene: TRBV6-2/TRBV6-3
clone size: NA
D gene: NA
J gene: TRBJ2-7
CDR3 DNA: TGTGCCAGCAGTTATGCAGACAGACACTCCTACGAGCAGTACTTC
CDR3 protein: CASSYADRHSYEQYF

V gene: TRBV6-5
clone size: few
D gene: NA
J gene: TRBJ2-3
CDR3 DNA: TGTGCCAGCAGTTACGGCAAATCACGAGATACGCAGTATTTT
CDR3 protein: CASSYGKSRDTQYF

V gene: TRBV7-6
clone size: few
D gene: NA
J gene: TRBJ2-2
CDR3 DNA: TGTGCCAGCAGCTTGGGGGCAAACGGGGAGCTGTTTTTT
CDR3 protein: CASSLGANGELFF

V gene: TRBV5-1
clone size: NA
D gene: NA
J gene: TRBJ2-1
CDR3 DNA: TGCGCCAGCAGCAACGTACTCAGGGGTAACAATGAGCAGTTCTTC
CDR3 protein: CASSNVLRGNNEQFF

V gene: TRBV10-3
clone size: NA
D gene: TRBD1
J gene: TRBJ2-5
CDR3 DNA: TGTGCCATCAGTGAGGCGATGCCGGGACAGGGATTCACGCAAGAGACCCAGTACTTC
CDR3 protein: CAISEAMPGQGFTQETQYF

V gene: TRBV10-3
clone size: NA
D gene: NA
J gene: TRBJ1-4
CDR3 DNA: TGTGCCATCAGTGACACAACTAATGAAAAACTGTTTTTT
CDR3 protein: CAISDTTNEKLFF

V gene: TRBV4-1
clone size: few
D gene: NA
J gene: TRBJ2-2
CDR3 DNA: TGCGCCAGCAGCCAAGATCTGGGGAGAATAACCGGGGAGCTGTTTTTT
CDR3 protein: CASSQDLGRITGELFF

V gene: TRBV4-1
clone size: NA
D gene: NA
J gene: TRBJ2-2
CDR3 DNA: TGCGCCAGCAGCCAAGCTCAGCAGGGCACCGGGGAGCTGTTTTTT
CDR3 protein: CASSQAQQGTGELFF

V gene: TRBV12-3/TRBV12-4
clone size: many
D gene: NA
J gene: TRBJ1-3
CDR3 DNA: TGTGCCAGCAGGTCGACAGGAACGGGAAACACCATATATTTT
CDR3 protein: CASRSTGTGNTIYF

V gene: TRBV5-5
clone size: NA
D gene: NA
J gene: TRBJ1-5
CDR3 DNA: TGTGCCAGCAGCGGCGGACAGCTGTATCAGCCCCAGCATTTT
CDR3 protein: CASSGGQLYQPQHF

V gene: TRBV5-1
clone size: NA
D gene: NA
J gene: TRBJ1-1
CDR3 DNA: TGCGCCAGCAGCTTAAGTTCCCCGGGCGGAGCTTTCTTT
CDR3 protein: CASSLSSPGGAFF

V gene: TRBV6-1
clone size: many
D gene: NA
J gene: TRBJ2-5
CDR3 DNA: TGTGCCAGCAGACCACCTAGGGAGCCCAAAGAGACCCAGTACTTC
CDR3 protein: CASRPPREPKETQYF

V gene: TRBV6-1
clone size: few
D gene: TRBD2
J gene: TRBJ2-1
CDR3 DNA: TGTGCCAGCAGTCTAGCGGGGGGCCCAAGCTACAATGAGCAGTTCTTC
CDR3 protein: CASSLAGGPSYNEQFF

V gene: TRBV20-1
clone size: few
D gene: NA
J gene: TRBJ2-7
CDR3 DNA: TGCAGTGCTAGATATAATCCCACCTACGAGCAGTACTTC
CDR3 protein: CSARYNPTYEQYF

V gene: TRBV28
clone size: few
D gene: TRBD2
J gene: TRBJ2-5
CDR3 DNA: TGTGCCAGCAGTTTACCGACTAGCGGGAACCAAGAGACCCAGTACTTC
CDR3 protein: CASSLPTSGNQETQYF

V gene: TRBV5-1
clone size: NA
D gene: NA
J gene: TRBJ2-3
CDR3 DNA: TGCGCCAGCAGCCCAGAGGTCAGCAACACAGATACGCAGTATTTT
CDR3 protein: CASSPEVSNTDTQYF

V gene: TRBV12-3/TRBV12-4
clone size: few
D gene: TRBD2
J gene: TRBJ2-3
CDR3 DNA: TGTGCCAGCAGGACGGGAGGTCCAGATACGCAGTATTTT
CDR3 protein: CASRTGGPDTQYF

V gene: TRBV5-6
clone size: many
D gene: NA
J gene: TRBJ2-7
CDR3 DNA: TGTGCCAGCGTCCACCGAGGATTGGGAGATCCGGACGAGCAGTACTTC
CDR3 protein: CASVHRGLGDPDEQYF

V gene: TRBV3-1
clone size: NA
D gene: TRBD1
J gene: TRBJ2-2
CDR3 DNA: TGTGCCAGCAGCCACATAGGACAGGGGACCGGGGAGCTGTTTTTT
CDR3 protein: CASSHIGQGTGELFF

V gene: TRBV5-1
clone size: NA
D gene: NA
J gene: TRBJ2-1
CDR3 DNA: TGCGCCAGCAGCTTGGCTCAGGGGGGAAATGAGCAGTTCTTC
CDR3 protein: CASSLAQGGNEQFF

V gene: TRBV6-5
clone size: few
D gene: NA
J gene: TRBJ2-3
CDR3 DNA: TGTGCCAGCAGTTACGGCGGACTTAGCACAGATACGCAGTATTTT
CDR3 protein: CASSYGGLSTDTQYF

V gene: TRBV4-1
clone size: NA
D gene: NA
J gene: TRBJ2-1
CDR3 DNA: TGCGCCAGCAGAGAACAGTCCTTGTATTACAATGAGCAGTTCTTC
CDR3 protein: CASREQSLYYNEQFF

V gene: TRBV2
clone size: few
D gene: TRBD1
J gene: TRBJ1-6
CDR3 DNA: TGTGCCAGCAGTGATGACAGGGGGTTTTCACCCCTCCACTTT
CDR3 protein: CASSDDRGFSPLHF

V gene: TRBV29-1
clone size: NA
D gene: NA
J gene: TRBJ2-7
CDR3 DNA: TGCAGCGTAGAAGCTACAGGGGGCGGGGGGTACGAGCAGTACTTC
CDR3 protein: CSVEATGGGGYEQYF

V gene: TRBV2
clone size: NA
D gene: NA
J gene: TRBJ2-2
CDR3 DNA: TGTGCCAGCAGTATGCAGAAGGGGACCGGGGAGCTGTTTTTT
CDR3 protein: CASSMQKGTGELFF

V gene: TRBV21-1
clone size: NA
D gene: NA
J gene: TRBJ2-1
CDR3 DNA: TGTGCCAGCAGCAAAGCGCTCCTAGCGGGCAATGAGCAGTTCTTC
CDR3 protein: CASSKALLAGNEQFF

V gene: TRBV4-1
clone size: NA
D gene: TRBD2
J gene: TRBJ2-7
CDR3 DNA: TGCGCCAGCAGCCTCACGGATCCGGGACTAGCGGGAGTCGAGCAGTACTTC
CDR3 protein: CASSLTDPGLAGVEQYF

V gene: TRBV11-3
clone size: few
D gene: NA
J gene: TRBJ2-1
CDR3 DNA: TGTGCCAGCAGCTTCGATCACCTGATAAACAATGAGCAGTTCTTC
CDR3 protein: CASSFDHLINNEQFF

V gene: TRBV24-1
clone size: few
D gene: NA
J gene: TRBJ2-3
CDR3 DNA: TGTGCCTCCGGACATACCACAGATACGCAGTATTTT
CDR3 protein: CASGHTTDTQYF

V gene: TRBV5-1
clone size: once
D gene: TRBD2
J gene: TRBJ2-2
CDR3 DNA: TGCGCCAGCAGCTTGGAGACTAGCGGGAGGTACACCGGGGAGCTGTTTTTT
CDR3 protein: CASSLETSGRYTGELFF

V gene: TRBV5-5
clone size: NA
D gene: NA
J gene: TRBJ1-1
CDR3 DNA: TGTGCCAGCAGCTTGGTGGCGGTGAGGGGAGGGACTGAAGCTTTCTTT
CDR3 protein: CASSLVAVRGGTEAFF

V gene: TRBV3-1
clone size: NA
D gene: NA
J gene: TRBJ2-5
CDR3 DNA: TGTGCCAGCAGCAATGGACTCGAACAAGAGACCCAGTACTTC
CDR3 protein: CASSNGLEQETQYF

V gene: TRBV6-2/TRBV6-3
clone size: few
D gene: NA
J gene: TRBJ2-7
CDR3 DNA: TGTGCCAGCAGTTCCACAGCGGTAGCCTTCTTGGGCGAGCAGTACTTC
CDR3 protein: CASSSTAVAFLGEQYF

V gene: TRBV20-1
clone size: NA
D gene: TRBD1
J gene: TRBJ1-6
CDR3 DNA: TGCAGTGCTTCCCCGACAGGGAGAGGCTGGTCACCCCTCCACTTT
CDR3 protein: CSASPTGRGWSPLHF

V gene: TRBV20-1
clone size: NA
D gene: NA
J gene: TRBJ2-1
CDR3 DNA: TGCAGTGCTAGAGCGGGACGGGGGAATGAGCAGTTCTTC
CDR3 protein: CSARAGRGNEQFF

V gene: TRBV11-1
clone size: NA
D gene: TRBD2
J gene: TRBJ2-1
CDR3 DNA: TGTGCCAGCAGCTTCGGACTAGCGGGGGGGTACAATGAGCAGTTCTTC
CDR3 protein: CASSFGLAGGYNEQFF

V gene: TRBV14
clone size: few
D gene: NA
J gene: TRBJ2-7
CDR3 DNA: TGTGCCAGCAGCTCTCGAGGGGGTGTCATCGACGAGCAGTACTTC
CDR3 protein: CASSSRGGVIDEQYF

V gene: TRBV7-3
clone size: NA
D gene: TRBD1
J gene: TRBJ2-7
CDR3 DNA: TGTGCCAGCAGCCCCAGGGGGCAGTCCTACGAGCAGTACTTC
CDR3 protein: CASSPRGQSYEQYF

V gene: TRBV20-1
clone size: few
D gene: NA
J gene: TRBJ2-7
CDR3 DNA: TGCAGTGCCGACGGCCCCTCGGACGAGCAGTACTTC
CDR3 protein: CSADGPSDEQYF

V gene: TRBV5-1
clone size: many
D gene: NA
J gene: TRBJ2-7
CDR3 DNA: TGTGCCAGCAGTTTAGACACCTCCTACGAGCAGTACTTC
CDR3 protein: CASSLDTSYEQYF

V gene: TRBV7-2
clone size: NA
D gene: NA
J gene: TRBJ2-1
CDR3 DNA: TGTGCCAGCAGCTTAGCCCCCGTGTCGGCCAGCTCCTACAATGAGCAGTTCTTC
CDR3 protein: CASSLAPVSASSYNEQFF

V gene: TRBV15
clone size: few
D gene: TRBD2
J gene: TRBJ2-1
CDR3 DNA: TGTGCCACCAGCCTAGGACTAGCGGGAGGCAGTGAGCAGTTCTTC
CDR3 protein: CATSLGLAGGSEQFF

V gene: TRBV12-3/TRBV12-4
clone size: many
D gene: TRBD1
J gene: TRBJ2-2
CDR3 DNA: TGTGCCAGCACCCCCTGGGACAGGAATTCCGGGGAGCTGTTTTTT
CDR3 protein: CASTPWDRNSGELFF

V gene: TRBV3-1
clone size: few
D gene: NA
J gene: TRBJ2-4
CDR3 DNA: TGTGCCAGCAGCCAAGAACGCTGGCGGGAAAACATTCAGTACTTC
CDR3 protein: CASSQERWRENIQYF

V gene: TRBV20-1
clone size: many
D gene: NA
J gene: TRBJ2-7
CDR3 DNA: TGCAGTGCCGAGGACAGTTTTGGAGAGCAGTACTTC
CDR3 protein: CSAEDSFGEQYF

V gene: TRBV27
clone size: NA
D gene: NA
J gene: TRBJ1-2
CDR3 DNA: TGTGCCAGCAGACCGAAACAGGGCCCCACTAACTATGGCTACACCTTC
CDR3 protein: CASRPKQGPTNYGYTF

V gene: TRBV10-3
clone size: NA
D gene: NA
J gene: TRBJ2-7
CDR3 DNA: TGTGCCATCAGTGTTGGGGAAGAGTACGAGCAGTACTTC
CDR3 protein: CAISVGEEYEQYF

V gene: TRBV10-3
clone size: NA
D gene: TRBD1
J gene: TRBJ1-1
CDR3 DNA: TGTGCCATCAGTGACGGACAGGGGAGGGCGAACACTGAAGCTTTCTTT
CDR3 protein: CAISDGQGRANTEAFF

V gene: TRBV20-1
clone size: NA
D gene: TRBD1
J gene: TRBJ2-7
CDR3 DNA: TGCAGTGCTAGAGATCGAAGACAGGGCTCCTACGAGCAGTACTTC
CDR3 protein: CSARDRRQGSYEQYF